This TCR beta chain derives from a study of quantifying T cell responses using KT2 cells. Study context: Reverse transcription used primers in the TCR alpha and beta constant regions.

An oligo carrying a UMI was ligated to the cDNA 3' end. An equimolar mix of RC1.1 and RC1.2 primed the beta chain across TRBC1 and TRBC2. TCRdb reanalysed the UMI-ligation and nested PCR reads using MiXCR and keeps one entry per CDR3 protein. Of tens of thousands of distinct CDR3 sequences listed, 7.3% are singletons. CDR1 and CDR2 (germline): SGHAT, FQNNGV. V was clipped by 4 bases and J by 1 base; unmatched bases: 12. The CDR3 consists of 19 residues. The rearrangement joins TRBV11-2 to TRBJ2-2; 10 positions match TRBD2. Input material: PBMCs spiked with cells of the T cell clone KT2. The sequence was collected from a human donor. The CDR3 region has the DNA TGTGCCAGCAGCTACCGGGGACTAGCGAGATTTCAGAACACCGGGGAGCTGTTTTTT. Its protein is CASSYRGLARFQNTGELFF.